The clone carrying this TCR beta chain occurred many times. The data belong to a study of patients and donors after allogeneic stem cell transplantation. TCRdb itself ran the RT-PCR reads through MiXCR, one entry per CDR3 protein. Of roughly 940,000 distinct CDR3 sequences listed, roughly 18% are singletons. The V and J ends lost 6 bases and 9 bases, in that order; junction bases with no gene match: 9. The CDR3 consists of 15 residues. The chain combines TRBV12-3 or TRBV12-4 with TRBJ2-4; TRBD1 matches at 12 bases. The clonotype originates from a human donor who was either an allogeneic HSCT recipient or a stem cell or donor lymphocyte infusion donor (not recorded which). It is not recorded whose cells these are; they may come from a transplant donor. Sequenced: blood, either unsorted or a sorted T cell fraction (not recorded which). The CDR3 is CASSSGTGGYGIQYF. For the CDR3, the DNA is TGTGCCAGCAGCTCCGGGACAGGGGGCTATGGCATTCAGTACTTC.